A selection of T cell receptor beta chains follows, all from one sample in a study of blood T cell repertoires in COVID-19. Only in-frame clones appear in the TCRdb table, and some are missing; sequencing was by immunoSEQ multiplex PCR. The table lists about 200,000 clones, about nine tenths of them singletons. Sequencing was carried out using peripheral blood. The receptors were sampled from a man in his 60s who had recovered from COVID-19. Each CDR3 is given with its conserved first and last residue. Each record gives: J gene, V gene, D gene, clone size, CDR3 protein, CDR3 DNA. D genes are given only for firm matches. Size tells how often a clone was seen (once, few, many) or the class of an expanded clone, and some rows leave it out.

>TRBJ1-6|TRBV30|NA|NA
CACSGEYNSPLHF
TGTGCCTGTAGTGGGGAGTATAATTCACCCCTCCACTTT
>TRBJ2-1|TRBV27|TRBD2|NA
CASRLAGGVGNEQFF
TGTGCCAGCAGACTAGCGGGAGGAGTGGGTAATGAGCAGTTCTTC
>TRBJ2-7|TRBV18|TRBD2|NA
CASSPSGGPYEQYF
TGTGCCAGCTCACCTAGCGGGGGGCCTTACGAGCAGTACTTC
>TRBJ1-2|TRBV5-1|NA|NA
CASSLVGQNYGYTF
TGCGCCAGCAGCTTGGTAGGACAGAACTATGGCTACACCTTC
>TRBJ1-2|TRBV4-2|NA|NA
CASSQAIPGLNYGYTF
TGTGCCAGCAGCCAAGCAATCCCAGGACTTAACTATGGCTACACCTTC
>TRBJ2-7|TRBV7-9|TRBD1|NA
CASSPDREQYF
TGTGCCAGCAGCCCGGACAGGGAACAGTACTTC
>TRBJ2-7|TRBV7-9|TRBD1|few
CASRVTGSYEQYF
TGTGCCAGCAGGGTGACAGGGTCCTACGAGCAGTACTTC
>TRBJ2-5|TRBV7-2|NA|NA
CASSPPRGGETQYF
TGTGCCAGCAGCCCGCCTAGGGGAGGAGAGACCCAGTACTTC
>TRBJ1-5|TRBV6-2/TRBV6-3|NA|NA
CASSYRGGQPQHF
TGTGCCAGCAGTTACAGGGGCGGTCAGCCCCAGCATTTT
>TRBJ1-3|TRBV19|TRBD1|NA
CASSPIRGQGIGNTIYF
TGTGCCAGTAGTCCTATCCGGGGACAGGGGATTGGAAACACCATATATTTT
>TRBJ2-7|TRBV7-3|NA|few
CASSRNIQYEQYF
TGTGCCAGCAGCCGAAACATCCAATACGAGCAGTACTTC
>TRBJ2-1|TRBV28|TRBD2|NA
CASSFLAPGGYNEQFF
TGTGCCAGCAGTTTTTTAGCGCCGGGGGGCTACAATGAGCAGTTCTTC
>TRBJ1-1|TRBV15|TRBD1|once
CATSTTGDTEAFF
TGTGCCACCAGCACGACAGGGGACACTGAAGCTTTCTTT
>TRBJ2-7|TRBV5-1|TRBD1|NA
CASSYAGGDGEQYF
TGCGCCAGCAGCTACGCAGGGGGCGATGGCGAGCAGTACTTC
>TRBJ2-5|TRBV9|TRBD2|once
CASSEGLALQETQYF
TGTGCCAGCAGCGAGGGACTAGCGCTACAAGAGACCCAGTACTTC
>TRBJ1-3|TRBV11-2|NA|NA
CASSLRARQFGDTIYF
TGTGCCAGCAGCTTAAGAGCCCGACAGTTCGGCGACACCATATATTTT
>TRBJ1-1|TRBV6-5|TRBD1|NA
CASSDSGTGDEAFF
TGTGCCAGCAGTGACTCAGGGACAGGGGATGAAGCTTTCTTT
>TRBJ2-2|TRBV7-2|TRBD2|NA
CASSPGLAVTGELFF
TGTGCCAGCAGCCCCGGACTAGCGGTAACCGGGGAGCTGTTTTTT
>TRBJ1-2|TRBV19|NA|few
CASSREDRNYGYTF
TGTGCCAGTAGTAGAGAGGACAGAAACTATGGCTACACCTTC
>TRBJ2-3|TRBV11-3|TRBD2|NA
CASSARTSGSSTDTQYF
TGTGCCAGCAGCGCGCGGACTAGCGGGTCCTCCACAGATACGCAGTATTTT
>TRBJ2-5|TRBV19|TRBD1|NA
CASSPERQGRQTQYF
TGTGCCAGTAGTCCGGAAAGACAGGGGAGACAGACCCAGTACTTC
>TRBJ1-6|TRBV28|NA|once
CASRTGGSPLHF
TGTGCCAGCAGAACAGGTGGCTCACCCCTCCACTTT